This TCR beta chain was captured in a study of cytomegalovirus exposure and HLA in healthy donors. Study at large: As released early, the data held 70 million to 100 million unique TCRs from HLA-typed donors. Genetic ancestry analysis placed more than 80% of the 398 donors that were genotyped in the Caucasian-associated cluster.

This clone appeared many times. PCR involved 60 Vbeta and 13 Jbeta primers. Profiling relied on immunoSEQ multiplex PCR, and the TCRdb table lists in-frame clones only, not all of them. The profile shows some 94,000 clones, around 73% of them singletons. With V trimmed by 3 bases and J by 4 bases, 4 bases remained unmatched. CDR1 and CDR2 from the germline V gene are MDHEN and SYDVKM. This CDR3 comprises 14 residues. The V call is TRBV28, the J call TRBJ2-7, with TRBD2 identical over 9 bases. The source material was PBMCs. The clonotype originates from a man between 40 and 49 years old in good health and CMV-seronegative. The CDR3 DNA reads as TGTGCCAGCAGTTTTGTAGCGGGAGATTACGAGCAGTACTTC. Residues: CASSFVAGDYEQYF.